The T cell receptor (beta chain) described here comes from a study of blood T cell repertoires in COVID-19 (TCRdb year 2020). About the study as a whole: Samples from collaborators originated in the United States, Italy and Spain and spanned both the acute and convalescent phases of COVID-19. The prospective study material was composed of cDNA or gDNA derived from T cells, B-cell-depleted T cells, or PBMCs. Subjects who had been exposed to COVID-19, were actively infected with it, or had recovered from it provided the deeply sampled blood TCRbeta repertoires that made up the dataset. The repertoires were released in a freely available public database meant as a resource for research on the immune response to SARS-CoV-2. The samples were drawn from the first 160 participants of the ongoing ImmuneRACE study and from 950 to 1,500 subjects provided by 6 global collaborators. A de-identified subject ID, COVID-19 status, age in years and sex were almost always included in the sample metadata. HLA class I and class II types, where available, came from metadata supplied by the sample provider rather than from assay-based typing. General conclusions and limits of the study: How much clinical and demographic metadata was included differed by source and by participant, and the metadata was provided uncurated.

The collaborating institutions used their own protocols to collect whole blood in K2EDTA tubes. For TCRbeta analysis, collaborators shipped samples as frozen whole blood, isolated PBMCs, or DNA extracted from either of those sample types. This clone appeared a few times. Its antigen is currently not known. Base quality data are lacking; no much larger clone is found one base away. TCRbeta CDR3 regions were amplified from genomic DNA using the immunoSEQ Assay, a bias-controlled multiplex PCR. In the original analysis: Nucleated cell counts per sample were estimated from amplification of reference gene primers within the assay. To quantify the absolute abundance of each unique TCRbeta CDR3 rearrangement, sequence reads were collapsed and filtered. For each sample, productive Simpson clonality was calculated as the square root of Simpson's diversity index over productive rearrangements. TCRdb retrieved this table from immuneACCESS and kept in-frame rearrangements only. Not all clones are present; in checked studies, unresolved V genes account for under half, and no reason is known for the remainder. That table is the source of V, J and clone size, and D and trimming were worked out from the DNA. This sample lists 150,000 to 160,000 clones; around 83% were detected once. Approximately 32% of the sample rests with the top ten.

As encoded in the germline V gene, CDR1 is MNHEY while CDR2 is SVGEGT. The CDR3, from cysteine to phenylalanine, totals 16 residues. The kept DNA is CDR3 alone, 48 bases in frame from the first base. Here V drops 2 bases and J drops 4 bases, and the junction holds 6 bases not matched to any gene. The chain employs TRBV6-2 or TRBV6-3 and TRBJ2-3; 10 bases in between match TRBD2. This receptor was taken from a woman aged 55-70 years with acute or convalescent COVID-19. The sequenced sample consisted of peripheral blood. In nucleotide form, the sequence is TGTGCCAGCAGTTACCGGTTAGCGGGGGGCCCAGATACGCAGTATTTT. The resulting protein is CASSYRLAGGPDTQYF.